This paragraph reports one T cell receptor beta chain. This CDR3 is built from 13 residues. V was pared by 4 bases and J by 7 bases, with 11 bases between. Germline CDR1 reads WNHNN; CDR2 reads SYGVQD (reference sequence). Here immunoSEQ multiplex PCR was the method, and the copy in TCRdb shows in-frame clones only, minus some. The sample has under 85,000 clones; about 83% are singletons. The data are from a study of blood T cell repertoires in COVID-19. The sequence was collected from a man aged 25-45 years with COVID-19, enrolled during active disease. Sequenced material: peripheral blood. V and J are TRBV10-1 and TRBJ1-5; weak D call: TRBD1 (6 bases). In DNA form, the CDR3 reads TGCGCCAGCAGTGCCTACAGGGACCAGCCCCAGCATTTT. The encoded protein is CASSAYRDQPQHF.